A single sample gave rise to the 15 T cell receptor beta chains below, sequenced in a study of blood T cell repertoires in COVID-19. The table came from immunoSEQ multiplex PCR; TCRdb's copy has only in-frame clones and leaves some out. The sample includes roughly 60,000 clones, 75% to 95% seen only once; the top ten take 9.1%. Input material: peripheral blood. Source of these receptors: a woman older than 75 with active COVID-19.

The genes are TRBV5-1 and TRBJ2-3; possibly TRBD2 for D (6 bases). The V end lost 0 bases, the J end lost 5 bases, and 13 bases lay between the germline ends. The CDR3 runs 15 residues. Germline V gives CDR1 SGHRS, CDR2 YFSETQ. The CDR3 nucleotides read TGCGCCAGCAGCTTGGCCAGCGGGTCCGGAGATACGCAGTATTTT. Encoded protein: CASSLASGSGDTQYF.

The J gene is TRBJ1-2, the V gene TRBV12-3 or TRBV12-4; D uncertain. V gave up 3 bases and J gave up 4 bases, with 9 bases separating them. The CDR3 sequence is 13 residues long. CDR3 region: CASSFRRLYGYTF. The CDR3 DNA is TGTGCCAGCAGTTTTAGGAGACTCTATGGCTACACCTTC.

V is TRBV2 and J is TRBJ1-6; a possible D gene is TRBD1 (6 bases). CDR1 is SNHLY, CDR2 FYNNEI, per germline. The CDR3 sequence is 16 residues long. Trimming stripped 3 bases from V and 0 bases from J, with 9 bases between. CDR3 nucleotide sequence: TGTGCCAGCAGTGAGGACAGAAGCTCCTATAATTCACCCCTCCACTTT. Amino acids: CASSEDRSSYNSPLHF.

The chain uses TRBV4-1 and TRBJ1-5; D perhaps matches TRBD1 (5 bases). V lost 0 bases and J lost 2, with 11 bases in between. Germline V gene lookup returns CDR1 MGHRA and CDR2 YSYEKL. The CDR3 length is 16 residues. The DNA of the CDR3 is TGCGCCAGCAGCCAAGAGTTGGCGGGGGGCAATCAGCCCCAGCATTTT. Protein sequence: CASSQELAGGNQPQHF.

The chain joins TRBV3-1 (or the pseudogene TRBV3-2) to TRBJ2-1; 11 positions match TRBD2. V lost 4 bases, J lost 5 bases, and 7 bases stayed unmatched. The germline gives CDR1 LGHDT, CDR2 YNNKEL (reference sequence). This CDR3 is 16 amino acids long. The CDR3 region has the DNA TGTGCCAGCAGCCTTAGGACTAGCGGGTCAAACAATGAGCAGTTCTTC. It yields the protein CASSLRTSGSNNEQFF.

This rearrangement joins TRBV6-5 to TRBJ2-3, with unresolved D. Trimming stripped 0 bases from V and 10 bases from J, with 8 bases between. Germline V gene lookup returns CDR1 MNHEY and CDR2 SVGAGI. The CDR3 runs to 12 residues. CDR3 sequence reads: CASSYSNEPQYF. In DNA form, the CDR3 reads TGTGCCAGCAGTTACTCGAACGAGCCGCAGTATTTT.

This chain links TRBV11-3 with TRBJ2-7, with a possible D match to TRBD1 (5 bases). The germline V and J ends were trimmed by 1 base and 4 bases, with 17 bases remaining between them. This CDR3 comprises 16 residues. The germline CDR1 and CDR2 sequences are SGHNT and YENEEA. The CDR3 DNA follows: TGTGCCAGCAGCTTAGGGCAACCGGAGACAGAGTACGAGCAGTACGTC. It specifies CASSLGQPETEYEQYV.

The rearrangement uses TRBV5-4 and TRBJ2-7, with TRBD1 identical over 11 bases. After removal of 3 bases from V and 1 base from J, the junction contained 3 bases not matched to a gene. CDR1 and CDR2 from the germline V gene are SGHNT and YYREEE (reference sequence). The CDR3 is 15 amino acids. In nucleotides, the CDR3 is TGTGCCAGCAGCTCGGGACAGGGGGGATCCTACGAGCAGTACTTC. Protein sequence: CASSSGQGGSYEQYF.

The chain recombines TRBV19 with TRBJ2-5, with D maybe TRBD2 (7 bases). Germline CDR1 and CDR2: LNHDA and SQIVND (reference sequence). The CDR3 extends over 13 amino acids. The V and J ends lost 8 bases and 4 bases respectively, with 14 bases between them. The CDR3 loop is CASWGGPGETQYF. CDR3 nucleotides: TGTGCCAGTTGGGGGGGGCCGGGAGAGACCCAGTACTTC.

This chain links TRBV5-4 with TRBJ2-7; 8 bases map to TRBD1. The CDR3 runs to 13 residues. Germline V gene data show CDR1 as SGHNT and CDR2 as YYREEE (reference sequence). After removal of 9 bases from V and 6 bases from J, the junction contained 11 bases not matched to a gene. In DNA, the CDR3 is TGTGCCAACCAGGTCCAGGGGGCGGTCGAGCAGTACTTC. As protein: CANQVQGAVEQYF.

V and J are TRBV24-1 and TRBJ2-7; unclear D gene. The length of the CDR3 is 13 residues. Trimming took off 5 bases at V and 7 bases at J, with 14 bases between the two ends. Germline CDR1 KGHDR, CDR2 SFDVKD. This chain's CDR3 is CATSGAGPTEQYF. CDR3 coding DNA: TGTGCCACCAGTGGGGCAGGTCCTACAGAGCAGTACTTC.

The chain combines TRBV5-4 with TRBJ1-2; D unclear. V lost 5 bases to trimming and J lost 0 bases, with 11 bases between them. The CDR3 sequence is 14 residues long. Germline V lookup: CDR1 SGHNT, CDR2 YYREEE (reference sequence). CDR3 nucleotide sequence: TGTGCCAGCAGTTCGGAGGTAGCTAACTATGGCTACACCTTC. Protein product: CASSSEVANYGYTF.

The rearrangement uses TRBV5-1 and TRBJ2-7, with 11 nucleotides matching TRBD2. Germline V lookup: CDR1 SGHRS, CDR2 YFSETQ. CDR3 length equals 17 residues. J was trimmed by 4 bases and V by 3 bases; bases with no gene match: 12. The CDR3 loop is CASSSGGAGTSGYEQYF. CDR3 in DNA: TGCGCCAGCAGCTCGGGGGGGGCCGGGACTAGCGGTTACGAGCAGTACTTC.

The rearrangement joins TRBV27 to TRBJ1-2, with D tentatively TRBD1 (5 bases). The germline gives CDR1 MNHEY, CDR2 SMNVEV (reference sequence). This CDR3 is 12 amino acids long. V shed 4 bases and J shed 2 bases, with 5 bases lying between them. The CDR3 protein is CASSWGNYGYTF. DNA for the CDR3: TGTGCCAGCAGTTGGGGCAACTATGGCTACACCTTC.

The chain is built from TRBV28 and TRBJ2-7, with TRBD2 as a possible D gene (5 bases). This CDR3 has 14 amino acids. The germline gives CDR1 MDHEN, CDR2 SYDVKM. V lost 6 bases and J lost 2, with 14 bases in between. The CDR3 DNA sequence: TGTGCCAGCAGGGCGGGTGTAACCCCCTACGAGCAGTACGTC. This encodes CASRAGVTPYEQYV.